This T cell receptor (beta chain) emerged from a study of neurological immune-mediated disorders. This clonotype has only a few counts. Antigen specificity is unknown. The unsorted libraries were produced from 2 million PBMCs held at -80 C. The cDNA came from 5'RACE with 10-nucleotide random UMIs. TCRdb processed the 5' RACE reads anew with MiXCR; each CDR3 protein has one entry. The top ten clones hold roughly 6% of a sample with some 46,000 distinct CDR3 sequences, roughly 4.4% of them seen once. V lost 0 bases, J lost 8 bases, and 6 bases stayed unmatched. In germline, CDR1 is SGHDT, CDR2 YYEEEE. The CDR3 length is 14 residues. Whole-study results and caveats: Phylogenetically, 18 of 34 multiple sclerosis patients' repertoires fell into one related-CDR3 cluster, a possible signature. HTLV-1-associated myelopathy displayed the greatest TCR clonal expansion, and multiple sclerosis exhibited the smallest, lower than that of healthy controls.

This TCR derives from a woman aged 55-69 years with multiple sclerosis. Sequenced material: PBMCs. V is TRBV5-6 and J is TRBJ1-1; TRBD1 aligns across 8 bases. Here the CDR3 reads CASSLDRGATEAFF. The CDR3 coding sequence is TGTGCCAGCAGCTTGGACAGGGGGGCGACCGAAGCTTTCTTT.